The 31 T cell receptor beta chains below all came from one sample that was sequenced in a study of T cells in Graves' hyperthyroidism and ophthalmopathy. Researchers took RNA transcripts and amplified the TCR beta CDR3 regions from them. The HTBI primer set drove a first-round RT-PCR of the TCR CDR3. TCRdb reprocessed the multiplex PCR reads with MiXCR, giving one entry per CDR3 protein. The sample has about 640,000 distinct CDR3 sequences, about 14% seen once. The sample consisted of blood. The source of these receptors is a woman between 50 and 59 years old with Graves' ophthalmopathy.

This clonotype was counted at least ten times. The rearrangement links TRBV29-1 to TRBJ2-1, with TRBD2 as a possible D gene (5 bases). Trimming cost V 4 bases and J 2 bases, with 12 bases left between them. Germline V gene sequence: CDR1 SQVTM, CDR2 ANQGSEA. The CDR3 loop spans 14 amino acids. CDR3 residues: CSVVLQAAYNEQFF. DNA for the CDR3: TGCAGCGTTGTTTTACAAGCGGCCTACAATGAGCAGTTCTTC.

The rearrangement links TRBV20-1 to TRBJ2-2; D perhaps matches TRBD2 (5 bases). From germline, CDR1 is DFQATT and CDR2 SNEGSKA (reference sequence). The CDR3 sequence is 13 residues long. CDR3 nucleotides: TGCAGCGCCCTTGAGGGTAGGGCCGGGGAGCTGTTTTTT. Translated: CSALEGRAGELFF.

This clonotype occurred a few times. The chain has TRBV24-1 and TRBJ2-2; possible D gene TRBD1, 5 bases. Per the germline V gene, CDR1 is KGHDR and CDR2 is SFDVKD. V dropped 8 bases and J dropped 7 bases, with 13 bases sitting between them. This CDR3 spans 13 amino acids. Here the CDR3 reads CATTGNEIGELFF. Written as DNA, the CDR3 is TGTGCCACCACAGGGAACGAGATCGGGGAGCTGTTTTTT.

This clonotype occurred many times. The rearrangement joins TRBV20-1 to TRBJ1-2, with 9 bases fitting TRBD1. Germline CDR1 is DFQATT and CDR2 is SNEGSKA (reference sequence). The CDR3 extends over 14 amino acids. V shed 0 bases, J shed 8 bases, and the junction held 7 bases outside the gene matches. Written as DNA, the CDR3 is TGCAGTGCTAGAGATGGGGGACAGGGCGAAGGCTACACCTTC. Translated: CSARDGGQGEGYTF.

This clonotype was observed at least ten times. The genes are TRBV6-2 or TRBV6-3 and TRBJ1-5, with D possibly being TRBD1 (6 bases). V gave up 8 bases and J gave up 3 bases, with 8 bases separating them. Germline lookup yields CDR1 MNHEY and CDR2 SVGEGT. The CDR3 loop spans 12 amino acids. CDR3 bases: TGTGCCAGCGGACAGCTCAATCAGCCCCAGCATTTT. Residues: CASGQLNQPQHF.

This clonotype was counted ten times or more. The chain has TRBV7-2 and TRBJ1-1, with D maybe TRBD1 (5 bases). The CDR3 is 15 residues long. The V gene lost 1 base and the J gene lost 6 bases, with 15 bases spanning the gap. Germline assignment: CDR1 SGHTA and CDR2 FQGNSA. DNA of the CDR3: TGTGCCAGCAGCTTAGGTAGGGCAGGGAGGGCTGAAGCTTTCTTT. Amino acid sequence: CASSLGRAGRAEAFF.

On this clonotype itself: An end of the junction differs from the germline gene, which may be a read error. Written as DNA, the CDR3 is TGCAGCGTCTTAACCCGGGACAGGGGGCTTACCTACGAGCAGTGCTTC. Its protein is CSVLTRDRGLTYEQCF. The rearrangement joins TRBV29-1 to TRBJ2-7; 12 bases align to TRBD1. This CDR3 spans 16 amino acids. From germline, CDR1 is SQVTM and CDR2 ANQGSEA.

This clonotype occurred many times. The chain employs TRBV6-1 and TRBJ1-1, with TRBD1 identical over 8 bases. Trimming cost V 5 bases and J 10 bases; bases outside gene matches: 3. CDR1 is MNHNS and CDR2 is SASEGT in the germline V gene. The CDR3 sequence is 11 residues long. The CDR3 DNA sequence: TGTGCCAGCAGTTACAGGGGGGGAGCTTTCTTT. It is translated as CASSYRGGAFF.

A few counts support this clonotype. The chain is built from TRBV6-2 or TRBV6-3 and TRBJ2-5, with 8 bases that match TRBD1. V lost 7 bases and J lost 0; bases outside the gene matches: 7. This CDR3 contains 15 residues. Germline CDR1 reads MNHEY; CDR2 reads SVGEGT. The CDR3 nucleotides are TGTGCCAGCAAATGGGACAGGAAAAACCAAGAGACCCAGTACTTC. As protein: CASKWDRKNQETQYF.

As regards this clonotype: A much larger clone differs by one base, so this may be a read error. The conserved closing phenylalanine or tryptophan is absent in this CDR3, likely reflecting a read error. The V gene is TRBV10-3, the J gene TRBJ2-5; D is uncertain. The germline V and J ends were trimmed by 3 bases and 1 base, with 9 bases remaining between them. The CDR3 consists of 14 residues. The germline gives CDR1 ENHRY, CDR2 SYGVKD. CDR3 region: CAISDRAAQETQYL. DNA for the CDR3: TGTGCCATCAGTGATCGGGCAGCCCAAGAGACCCAGTACCTC.

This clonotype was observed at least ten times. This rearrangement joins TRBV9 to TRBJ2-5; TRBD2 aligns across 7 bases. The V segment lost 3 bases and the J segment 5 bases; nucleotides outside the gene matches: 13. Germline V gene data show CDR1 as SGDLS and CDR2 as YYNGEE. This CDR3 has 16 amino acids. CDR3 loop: CASSGGGGSSGETQYF. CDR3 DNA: TGTGCCAGCAGCGGCGGCGGGGGTTCATCGGGTGAGACCCAGTACTTC.

Written as DNA, the CDR3 is TGTGCCAGCAGCGTAGGGGGGGCTATATCCTACAATGAGCAGTTCTTC. Protein: CASSVGGAISYNEQFF. This chain uses TRBV9 with TRBJ2-1; possibly TRBD1 or TRBD2 for D (6 bases each). V lost 0 bases and J lost 1, with 11 bases in between. This CDR3 region has 16 residues. CDR1 SGDLS and CDR2 YYNGEE come from the germline V gene.

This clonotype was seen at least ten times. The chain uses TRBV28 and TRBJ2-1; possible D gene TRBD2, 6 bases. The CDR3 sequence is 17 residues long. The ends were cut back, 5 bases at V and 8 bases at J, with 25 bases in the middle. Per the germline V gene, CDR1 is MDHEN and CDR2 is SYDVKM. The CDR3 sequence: CASSRQTGTLVVDEQFF. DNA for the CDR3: TGTGCCAGCAGTAGACAAACCGGGACTCTCGTAGTAGATGAGCAGTTCTTC.

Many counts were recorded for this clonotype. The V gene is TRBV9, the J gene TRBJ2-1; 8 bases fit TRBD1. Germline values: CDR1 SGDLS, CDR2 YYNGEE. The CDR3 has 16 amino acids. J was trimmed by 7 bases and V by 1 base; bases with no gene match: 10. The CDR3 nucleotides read TGTGCCAGCAGCGTAAGGACAGGGACGAACGAAAATGAGCAGTTCTTC. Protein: CASSVRTGTNENEQFF.

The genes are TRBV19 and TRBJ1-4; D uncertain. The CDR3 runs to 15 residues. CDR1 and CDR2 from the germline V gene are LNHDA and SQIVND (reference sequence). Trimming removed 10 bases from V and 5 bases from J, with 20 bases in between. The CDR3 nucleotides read TGTGCCACCAGACCCGGCCGTCAAGAGAATGAAAAACTGTTTTTT. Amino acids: CATRPGRQENEKLFF.

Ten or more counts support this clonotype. Written as DNA, the CDR3 is TGCAGCGTCCACACTAGCGAGAATATCTACGAGCAGTACTTC. Translated: CSVHTSENIYEQYF. The chain carries TRBV29-1 and TRBJ2-7, with TRBD2 matching 7 bases. This CDR3 is 14 amino acids long. Trimming at V came to 6 bases and at J to 3 bases, leaving 11 bases not matched to a gene. Germline CDR1 SQVTM, CDR2 ANQGSEA.

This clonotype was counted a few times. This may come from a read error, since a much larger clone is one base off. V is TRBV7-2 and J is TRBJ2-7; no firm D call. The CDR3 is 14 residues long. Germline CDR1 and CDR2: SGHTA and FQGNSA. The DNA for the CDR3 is TGTGCCAGCAGCTTAGGCCTTGTCCCATACGAGCTGTACTTC. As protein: CASSLGLVPYELYF.

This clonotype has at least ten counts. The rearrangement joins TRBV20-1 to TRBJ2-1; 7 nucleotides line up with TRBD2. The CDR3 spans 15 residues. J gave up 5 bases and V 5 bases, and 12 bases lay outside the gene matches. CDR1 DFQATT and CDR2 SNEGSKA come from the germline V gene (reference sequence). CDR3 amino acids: CSAPESGMRNNEQFF. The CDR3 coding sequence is TGCAGTGCTCCCGAAAGCGGGATGAGGAACAATGAGCAGTTCTTC.

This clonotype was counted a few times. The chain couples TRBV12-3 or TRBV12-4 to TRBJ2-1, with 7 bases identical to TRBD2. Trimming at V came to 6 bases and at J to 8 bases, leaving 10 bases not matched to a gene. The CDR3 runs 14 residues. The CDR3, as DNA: TGTGCCAGCAGCCTCCGACTAGCACTCTATGAGCAGTTCTTC. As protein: CASSLRLALYEQFF.

This CDR3 reads CASSPRGRVRETQYF. CDR3 nucleotide sequence: TGTGCCAGCAGCCCCCGCGGCAGGGTCCGGGAGACCCAGTACTTC. This chain uses TRBV14 with TRBJ2-5, with D perhaps TRBD1 (5 bases). Trimming removed 4 bases at V and 5 bases at J, with 17 bases between. Germline V CDR1 and CDR2: SGHDN, FVKESK. The CDR3 spans 15 residues. Full variable domain (missing parts from reference TRBV14 and TRBJ2-5): EAGVTQFPSHSVIEKGQTVTLRCDPISGHDNLYWYRRVMGKEIKFLLHFVKESKQDESGMPNNRFLAERTGGTYSTLKVQPAELEDSGVYFCASSPRGRVRETQYFGPGTRLLVL.

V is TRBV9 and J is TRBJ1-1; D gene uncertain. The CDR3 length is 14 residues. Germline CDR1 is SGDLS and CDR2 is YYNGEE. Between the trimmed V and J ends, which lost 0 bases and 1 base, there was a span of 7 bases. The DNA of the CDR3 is TGTGCCAGCAGCGTAGCTGGTCAGAACACTGAAGCTTTCTTT. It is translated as CASSVAGQNTEAFF.

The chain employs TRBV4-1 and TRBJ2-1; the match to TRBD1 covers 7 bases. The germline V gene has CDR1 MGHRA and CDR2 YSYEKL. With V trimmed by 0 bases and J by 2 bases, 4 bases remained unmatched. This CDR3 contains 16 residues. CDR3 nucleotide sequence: TGCGCCAGCAGCCAAGACCGGGACAGCCCCTACAATGAGCAGTTCTTC. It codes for CASSQDRDSPYNEQFF.

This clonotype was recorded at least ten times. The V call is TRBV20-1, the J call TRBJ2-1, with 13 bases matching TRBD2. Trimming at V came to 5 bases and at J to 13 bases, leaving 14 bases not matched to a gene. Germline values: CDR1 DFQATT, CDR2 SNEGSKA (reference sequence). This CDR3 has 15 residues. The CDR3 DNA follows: TGCAGTGCTCCGGCCCGGACTAGCGGGAGTCTAGATCAGTTCTTC. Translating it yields CSAPARTSGSLDQFF.

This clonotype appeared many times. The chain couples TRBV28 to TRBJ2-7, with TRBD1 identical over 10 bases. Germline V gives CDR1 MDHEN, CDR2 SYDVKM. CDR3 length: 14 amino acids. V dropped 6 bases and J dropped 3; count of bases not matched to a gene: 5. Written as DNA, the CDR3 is TGTGCCAGCAGCACGGGACAGGGGTACTACGAGCAGTACTTC. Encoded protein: CASSTGQGYYEQYF.

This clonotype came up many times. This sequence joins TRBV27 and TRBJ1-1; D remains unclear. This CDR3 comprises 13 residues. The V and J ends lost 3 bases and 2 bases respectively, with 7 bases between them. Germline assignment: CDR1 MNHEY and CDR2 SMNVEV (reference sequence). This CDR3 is CASSFRRNTEAFF. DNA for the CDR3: TGTGCCAGCAGTTTTCGGAGAAACACTGAAGCTTTCTTT.

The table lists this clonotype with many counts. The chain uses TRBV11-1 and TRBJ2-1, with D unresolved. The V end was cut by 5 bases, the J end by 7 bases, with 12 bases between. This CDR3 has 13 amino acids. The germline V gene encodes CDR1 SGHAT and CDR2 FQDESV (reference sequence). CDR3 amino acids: CASSLEYGNEQFF. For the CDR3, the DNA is TGTGCCAGCAGCCTCGAGTATGGGAATGAGCAGTTCTTC.

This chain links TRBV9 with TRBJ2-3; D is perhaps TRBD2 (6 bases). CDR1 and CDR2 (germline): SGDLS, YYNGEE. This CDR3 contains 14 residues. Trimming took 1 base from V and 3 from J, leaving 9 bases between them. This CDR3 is CASSVSRGTDTQYF. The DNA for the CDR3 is TGTGCCAGCAGCGTATCCCGGGGGACAGATACGCAGTATTTT. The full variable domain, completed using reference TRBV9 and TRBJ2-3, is DSGVTQTPKHLITATGQRVTLRCSPRSGDLSVYWYQQSLDQGLQFLIQYYNGEERAKGNILERFSAQQFPDLHSELNLSSLELGDSALYFCASSVSRGTDTQYFGPGTRLTVL.

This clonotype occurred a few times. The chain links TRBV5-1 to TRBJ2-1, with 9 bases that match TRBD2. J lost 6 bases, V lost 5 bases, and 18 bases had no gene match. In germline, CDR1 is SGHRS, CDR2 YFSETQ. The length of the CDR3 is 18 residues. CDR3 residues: CASRKGTSLAGELNEQFF. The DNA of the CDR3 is TGCGCCAGCAGGAAGGGGACGAGCTTAGCGGGAGAACTCAATGAGCAGTTCTTC.

The CDR3 DNA is TGTGCCAGCAGCCCCCGGGGGGAGATACCGTTCGGGGAGCTGTTTTTT. Its translation: CASSPRGEIPFGELFF. The V call is TRBV11-3, the J call TRBJ2-2; 7 bases are shared with TRBD2. Per germline, CDR1 SGHNT and CDR2 YENEEA. This CDR3 spans 16 amino acids. V was pared by 5 bases and J by 7 bases, with 13 bases of the junction left unmatched.

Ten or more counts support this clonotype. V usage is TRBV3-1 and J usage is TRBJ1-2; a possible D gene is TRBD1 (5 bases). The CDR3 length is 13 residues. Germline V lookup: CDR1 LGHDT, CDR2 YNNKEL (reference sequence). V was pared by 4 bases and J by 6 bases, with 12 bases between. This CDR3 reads CASSLGQGHGYTF. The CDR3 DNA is TGTGCCAGCAGCCTAGGACAAGGTCATGGCTACACCTTC.

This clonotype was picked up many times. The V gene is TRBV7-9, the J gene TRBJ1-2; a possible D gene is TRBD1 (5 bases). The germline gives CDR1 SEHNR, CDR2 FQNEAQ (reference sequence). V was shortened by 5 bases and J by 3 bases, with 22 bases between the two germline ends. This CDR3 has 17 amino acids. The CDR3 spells CASSPPGRQFGDYGYTF. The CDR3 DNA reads TGTGCCAGCAGCCCCCCGGGACGCCAATTCGGGGACTATGGCTACACCTTC. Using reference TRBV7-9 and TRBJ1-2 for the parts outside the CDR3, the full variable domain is DTGVSQNPRHKITKRGQNVTFRCDPISEHNRLYWYRQTLGQGPEFLTYFQNEAQLEKSRLLSDRFSAERPKGSFSTLEIQRTEQGDSAMYLCASSPPGRQFGDYGYTFGSGTRLTVV.